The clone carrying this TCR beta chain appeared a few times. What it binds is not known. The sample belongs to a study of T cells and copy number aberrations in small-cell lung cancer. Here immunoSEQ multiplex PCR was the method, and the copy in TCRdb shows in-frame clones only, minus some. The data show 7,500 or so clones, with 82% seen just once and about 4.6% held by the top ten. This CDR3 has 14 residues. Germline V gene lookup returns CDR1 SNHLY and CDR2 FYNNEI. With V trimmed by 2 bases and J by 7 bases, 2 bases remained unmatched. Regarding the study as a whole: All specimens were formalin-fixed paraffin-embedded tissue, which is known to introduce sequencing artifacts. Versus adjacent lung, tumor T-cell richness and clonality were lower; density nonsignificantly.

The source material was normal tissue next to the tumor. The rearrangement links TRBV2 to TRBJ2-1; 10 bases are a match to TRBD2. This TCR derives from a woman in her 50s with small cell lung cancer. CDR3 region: CASSETSGNNEQFF. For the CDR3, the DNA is TGTGCCAGCAGTGAAACTAGCGGGAATAATGAGCAGTTCTTC.